This T cell receptor (beta chain) was retrieved from a study of T cell responses to AZD1222 COVID-19 vaccine. Between the trimmed V and J ends, which lost 1 base and 14 bases, there was a span of 15 bases. CDR1 is LGHDT, CDR2 YNNKEL, per germline (reference sequence). The CDR3 totals 13 residues. Clones were read by immunoSEQ multiplex PCR, and TCRdb kept only the in-frame ones, dropping some. The table records approximately 180,000 clones, around 90% of them present only once. Sequencing was performed on peripheral blood, taken on day 0 of AZD1222 vaccination. The source of this sequence is an adult in good health. The chain joins TRBV3-1 (or the pseudogene TRBV3-2) to TRBJ1-3; D perhaps matches TRBD1 (6 bases). The CDR3 coding sequence is TGTGCCAGCAGCCAAGTGCCCAGGGGCCCGGTATATTTT. As protein: CASSQVPRGPVYF.